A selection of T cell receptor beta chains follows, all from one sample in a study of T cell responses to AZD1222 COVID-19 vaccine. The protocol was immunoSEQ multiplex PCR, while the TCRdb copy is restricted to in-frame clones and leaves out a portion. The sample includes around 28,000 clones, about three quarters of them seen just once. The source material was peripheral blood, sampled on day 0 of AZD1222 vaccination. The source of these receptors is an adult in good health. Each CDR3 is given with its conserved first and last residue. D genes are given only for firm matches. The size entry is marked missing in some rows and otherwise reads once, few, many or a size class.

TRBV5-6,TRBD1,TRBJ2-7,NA,TGTGCCAGCAGCTTGACAGGGGGCCCGACAGACGAGCAGTACTTC,CASSLTGGPTDEQYF
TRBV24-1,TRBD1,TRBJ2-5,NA,TGTGCCACCAGTGATTGGGGGGCAGGGGGCTCAGAGACCCAGTACTTC,CATSDWGAGGSETQYF
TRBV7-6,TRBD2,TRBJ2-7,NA,TGTGCCAGCAGCTTAGCTAGCGGGGAGACCGAGCAGTACTTC,CASSLASGETEQYF
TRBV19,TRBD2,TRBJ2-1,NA,TGTGCCAGTAGTATGGGTAGCGGGCCCAATGAGCAGTTCTTC,CASSMGSGPNEQFF
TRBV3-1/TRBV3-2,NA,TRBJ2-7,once,TGTGCCAGCAGCCGGGACGCGCGTGGGAACGAGCAGTACTTC,CASSRDARGNEQYF
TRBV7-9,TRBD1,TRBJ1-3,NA,TGTGCCAGCAGCGGGGGGACAGCGGTGGATCGAAACACCATATATTTT,CASSGGTAVDRNTIYF
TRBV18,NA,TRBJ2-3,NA,TGTGCCAGCTCGAACCTAGGGGATACGCAGTATTTT,CASSNLGDTQYF
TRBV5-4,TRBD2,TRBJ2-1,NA,TGTGCCAGCAGCCCGAAATCCGGGACTAACTACAATGAGCAGTTCTTC,CASSPKSGTNYNEQFF
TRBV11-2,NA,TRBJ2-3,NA,TGTGCCAGCGTCTGGGACCAACAGGATACGCAGTATTTT,CASVWDQQDTQYF
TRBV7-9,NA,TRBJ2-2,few,TGTGCCAGCAGCCCCAATTCAGGGACCGGGGAGCTGTTTTTT,CASSPNSGTGELFF